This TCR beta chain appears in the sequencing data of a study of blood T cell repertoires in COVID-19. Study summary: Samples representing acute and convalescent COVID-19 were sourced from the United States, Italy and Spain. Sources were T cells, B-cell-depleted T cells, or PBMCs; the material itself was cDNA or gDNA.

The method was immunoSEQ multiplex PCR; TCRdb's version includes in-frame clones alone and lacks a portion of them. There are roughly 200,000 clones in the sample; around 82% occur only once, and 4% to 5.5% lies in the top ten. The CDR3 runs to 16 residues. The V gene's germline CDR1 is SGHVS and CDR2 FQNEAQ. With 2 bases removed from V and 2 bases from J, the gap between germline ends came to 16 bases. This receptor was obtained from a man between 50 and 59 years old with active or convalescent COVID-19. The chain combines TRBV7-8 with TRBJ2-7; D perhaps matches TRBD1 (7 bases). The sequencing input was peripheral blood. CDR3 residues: CASSLNAGGITYEQYF. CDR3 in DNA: TGTGCCAGCAGCTTAAATGCAGGGGGGATTACCTACGAGCAGTACTTC.